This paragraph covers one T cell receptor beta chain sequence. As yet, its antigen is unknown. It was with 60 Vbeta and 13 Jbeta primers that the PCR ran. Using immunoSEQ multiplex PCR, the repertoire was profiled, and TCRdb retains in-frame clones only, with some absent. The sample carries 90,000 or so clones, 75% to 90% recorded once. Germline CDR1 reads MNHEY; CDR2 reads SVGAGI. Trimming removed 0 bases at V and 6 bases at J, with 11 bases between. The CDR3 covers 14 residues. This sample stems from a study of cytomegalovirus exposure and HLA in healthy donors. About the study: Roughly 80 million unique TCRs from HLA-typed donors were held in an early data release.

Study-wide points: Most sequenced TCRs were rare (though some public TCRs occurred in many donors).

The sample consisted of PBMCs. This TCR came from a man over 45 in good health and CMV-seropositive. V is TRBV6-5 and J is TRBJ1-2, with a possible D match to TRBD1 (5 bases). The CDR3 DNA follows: TGTGCCAGCAGTTACTCGAAGGCAGGGCATGGCTACACCTTC. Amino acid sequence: CASSYSKAGHGYTF.